The present entry profiles one T cell receptor (beta chain) with its context. Antigen unknown. In germline, CDR1 is LNHDA, CDR2 SQIVND (reference sequence). This CDR3 has 14 residues. Germline trimming cut 5 bases from V and 9 bases from J; bases unmatched to any gene: 6. Libraries were prepared by immunoSEQ multiplex PCR; TCRdb keeps only in-frame clonotypes and omits some of them. The sample lists about 56,000 clones, 55% to 70% seen once, with about a fifth in the top ten. This specimen comes from a study of cytotoxic CD8 clonotypes in ibrutinib-treated CLL. Study observations and caveats: A difference in sampling times existed between sustained-remission and progressing patients.

This material consisted of PBMCs, taken after 24 months of ibrutinib treatment. This clonotype was sampled from a human donor with chronic lymphocytic leukemia. This chain connects TRBV19 to TRBJ2-1, with 11 bases fitting TRBD2. This chain's CDR3 is CASSLAGGRGEQFF. The CDR3 DNA reads TGTGCCAGTAGTCTAGCGGGAGGACGAGGTGAGCAGTTCTTC.